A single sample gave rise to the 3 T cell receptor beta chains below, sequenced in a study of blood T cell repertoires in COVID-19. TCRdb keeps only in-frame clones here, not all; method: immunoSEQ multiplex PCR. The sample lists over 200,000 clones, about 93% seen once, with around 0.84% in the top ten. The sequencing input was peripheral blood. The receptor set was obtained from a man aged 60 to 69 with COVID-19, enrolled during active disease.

The CDR3, as DNA: TGTGCCAGTAGAACTAGAGACGACGGGCAGCCCCAGCATTTT. Residues: CASRTRDDGQPQHF. This chain connects TRBV19 to TRBJ1-5; no reliable D call. This CDR3 contains 14 residues. Trimming removed 6 bases at V and 7 bases at J, with 16 bases between. The germline CDR1 and CDR2 sequences are LNHDA and SQIVND (reference sequence). Based on the CDR3 plus reference TRBV19 and TRBJ1-5, the full variable domain is DGGITQSPKYLFRKEGQNVTLSCEQNLNHDAMYWYRQDPGQGLRLIYYSQIVNDFQKGDIAEGYSVSREKKESFPLTVTSAQKNPTAFYLCASRTRDDGQPQHFGDGTRLSIL.

The CDR3 reads CASRTGYSPLHF. CDR3 in DNA: TGTGCCAGTAGGACAGGGTATTCACCCCTCCACTTT. The V call is TRBV19, the J call TRBJ1-6; 7 nucleotides agree with TRBD1. V dropped 6 bases and J dropped 8; count of bases not matched to a gene: 1. Germline V gene data show CDR1 as LNHDA and CDR2 as SQIVND (reference sequence). The CDR3 contains 12 residues.

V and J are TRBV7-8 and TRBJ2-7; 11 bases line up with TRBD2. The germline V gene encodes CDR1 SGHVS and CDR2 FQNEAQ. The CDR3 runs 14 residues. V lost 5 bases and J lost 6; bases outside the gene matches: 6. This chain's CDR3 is CASSRGTSGSEQYF. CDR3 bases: TGTGCCAGCAGCCGAGGGACTAGCGGATCCGAGCAGTACTTC.